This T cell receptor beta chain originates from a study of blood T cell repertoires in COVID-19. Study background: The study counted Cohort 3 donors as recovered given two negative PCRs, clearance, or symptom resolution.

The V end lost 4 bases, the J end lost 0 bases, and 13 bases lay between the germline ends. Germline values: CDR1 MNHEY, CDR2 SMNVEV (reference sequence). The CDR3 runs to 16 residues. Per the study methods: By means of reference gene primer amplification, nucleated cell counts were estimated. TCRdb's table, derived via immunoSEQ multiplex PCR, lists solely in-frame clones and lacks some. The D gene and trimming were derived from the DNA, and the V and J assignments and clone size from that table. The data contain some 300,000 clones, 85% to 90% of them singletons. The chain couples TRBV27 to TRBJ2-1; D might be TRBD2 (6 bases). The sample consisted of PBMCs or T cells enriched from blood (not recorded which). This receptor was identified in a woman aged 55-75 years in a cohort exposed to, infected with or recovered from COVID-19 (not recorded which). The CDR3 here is CASSYLAPSSYNEQFF. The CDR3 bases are TGTGCCAGCAGTTATCTAGCGCCCAGCTCCTACAATGAGCAGTTCTTC.